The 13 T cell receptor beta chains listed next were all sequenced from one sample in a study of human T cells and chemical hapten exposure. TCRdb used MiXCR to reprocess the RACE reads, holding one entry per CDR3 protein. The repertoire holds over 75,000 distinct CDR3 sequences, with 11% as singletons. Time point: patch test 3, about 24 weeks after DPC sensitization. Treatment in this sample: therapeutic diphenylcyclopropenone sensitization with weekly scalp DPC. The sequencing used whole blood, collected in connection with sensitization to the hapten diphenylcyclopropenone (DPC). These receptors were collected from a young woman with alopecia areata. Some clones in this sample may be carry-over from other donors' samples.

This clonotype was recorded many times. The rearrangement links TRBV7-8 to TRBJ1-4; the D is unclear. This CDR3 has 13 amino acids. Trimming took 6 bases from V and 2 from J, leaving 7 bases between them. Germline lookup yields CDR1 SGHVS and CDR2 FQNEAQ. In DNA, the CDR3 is TGTGCCAGCAGAGGACGGACTAATGAAAAACTGTTTTTT. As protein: CASRGRTNEKLFF.

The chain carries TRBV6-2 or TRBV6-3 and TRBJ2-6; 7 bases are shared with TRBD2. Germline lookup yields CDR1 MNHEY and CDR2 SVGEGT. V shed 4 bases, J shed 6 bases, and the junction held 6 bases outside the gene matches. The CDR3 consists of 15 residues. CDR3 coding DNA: TGTGCCAGCAGTTTCACACGGGGGGAGGCCAACGTCCTGACTTTC. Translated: CASSFTRGEANVLTF.

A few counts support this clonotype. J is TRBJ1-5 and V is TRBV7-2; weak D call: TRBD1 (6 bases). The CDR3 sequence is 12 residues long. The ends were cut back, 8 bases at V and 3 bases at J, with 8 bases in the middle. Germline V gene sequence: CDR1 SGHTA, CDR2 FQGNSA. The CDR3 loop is CASGQLNQPQHF. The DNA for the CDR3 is TGTGCCAGCGGACAGCTCAATCAGCCCCAGCATTTT.

CDR3 DNA sequence: TGTGCCAGCAGCTTAGTTGCTACCCGTGAAAAACTGTTTTTT. Its protein product is CASSLVATREKLFF. V gene TRBV7-2 combines with J gene TRBJ1-4; D not resolved. CDR3 length: 14 residues. Germline V CDR1 and CDR2: SGHTA, FQGNSA. The V end was cut by 1 base, the J end by 7 bases, with 10 bases between.

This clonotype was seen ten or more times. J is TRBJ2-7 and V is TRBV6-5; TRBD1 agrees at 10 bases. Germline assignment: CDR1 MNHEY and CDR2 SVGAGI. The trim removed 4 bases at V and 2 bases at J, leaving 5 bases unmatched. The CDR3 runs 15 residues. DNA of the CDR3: TGTGCCAGCAGTTTTAGGGACAGGGGTACCTACGAGCAGTACTTC. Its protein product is CASSFRDRGTYEQYF.

CDR3 coding DNA: TGTGCCAGCAGCCCCCACGGACAGGGCTCAGATACGCAGTATTTT. Protein sequence: CASSPHGQGSDTQYF. The chain employs TRBV7-6 and TRBJ2-3; 8 bases are a match to TRBD1. Trimming at V came to 5 bases and at J to 4 bases, leaving 8 bases not matched to a gene. This CDR3 has 15 amino acids. Germline V gene lookup returns CDR1 SGHVS and CDR2 FNYEAQ. Full variable domain (rest looked up from reference TRBV7-6 and TRBJ2-3): GAGVSQSPRYKVTKRGQDVALRCDPISGHVSLYWYRQALGQGPEFLTYFNYEAQQDKSGLPNDRFSAERPEGSISTLTIQRTEQRDSAMYRCASSPHGQGSDTQYFGPGTRLTVL.

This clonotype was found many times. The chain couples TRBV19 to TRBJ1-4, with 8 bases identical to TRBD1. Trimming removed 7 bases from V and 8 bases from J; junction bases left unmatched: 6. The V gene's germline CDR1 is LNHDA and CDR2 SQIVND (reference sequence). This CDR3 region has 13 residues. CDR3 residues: CASIDRGEEKLFF. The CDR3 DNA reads TGTGCCAGTATCGACAGGGGTGAGGAAAAACTGTTTTTT.

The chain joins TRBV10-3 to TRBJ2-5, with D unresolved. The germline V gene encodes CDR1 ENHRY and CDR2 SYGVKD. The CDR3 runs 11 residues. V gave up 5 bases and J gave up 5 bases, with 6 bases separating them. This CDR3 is CAISTGETQYF. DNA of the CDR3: TGTGCCATCAGTACCGGGGAGACCCAGTACTTC.

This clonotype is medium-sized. In DNA form, the CDR3 reads TGCAGCGTTGAGACGGGGGGCACCGGGGAGCTGTTTTTT. As protein: CSVETGGTGELFF. The chain uses TRBV29-1 and TRBJ2-2; 7 bases map to TRBD2. V was pared by 3 bases and J by 4 bases, with 2 bases of the junction left unmatched. Per germline, CDR1 SQVTM and CDR2 ANQGSEA. The CDR3 spans 13 residues.

This chain's CDR3 is CASSLDLLAAEQYF. Written as DNA, the CDR3 is TGTGCCAGCAGCTTAGATCTACTAGCGGCCGAGCAGTACTTC. This chain links TRBV11-2 with TRBJ2-7, with 8 bases matching TRBD2. J lost 6 bases, V lost 0 bases, and 4 bases had no gene match. The germline V gene has CDR1 SGHAT and CDR2 FQNNGV. This CDR3 comprises 14 residues.

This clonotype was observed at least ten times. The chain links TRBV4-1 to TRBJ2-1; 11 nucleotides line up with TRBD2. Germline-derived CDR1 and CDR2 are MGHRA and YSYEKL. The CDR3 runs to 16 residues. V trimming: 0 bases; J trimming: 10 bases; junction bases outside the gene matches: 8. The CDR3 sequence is CASSQDATSGVGEQFF. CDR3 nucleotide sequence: TGCGCCAGCAGCCAAGATGCGACTAGCGGGGTCGGGGAGCAGTTCTTC.

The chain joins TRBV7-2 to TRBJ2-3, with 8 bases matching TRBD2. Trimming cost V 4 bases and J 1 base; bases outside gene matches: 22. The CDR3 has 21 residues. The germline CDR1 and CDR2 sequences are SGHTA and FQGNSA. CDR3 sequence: CASSSWGPGLERRKRTDTQYF. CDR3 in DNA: TGTGCCAGCAGCTCCTGGGGTCCGGGACTAGAGCGTCGAAAGCGCACAGATACGCAGTATTTT.

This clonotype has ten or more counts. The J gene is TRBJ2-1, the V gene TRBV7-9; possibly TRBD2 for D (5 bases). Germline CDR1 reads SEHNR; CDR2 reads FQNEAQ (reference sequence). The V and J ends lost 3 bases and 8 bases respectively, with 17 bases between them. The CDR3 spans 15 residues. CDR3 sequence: CASSFVPSLGYEQFF. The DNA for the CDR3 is TGTGCCAGCAGCTTTGTCCCTAGCCTGGGGTATGAGCAGTTCTTC.